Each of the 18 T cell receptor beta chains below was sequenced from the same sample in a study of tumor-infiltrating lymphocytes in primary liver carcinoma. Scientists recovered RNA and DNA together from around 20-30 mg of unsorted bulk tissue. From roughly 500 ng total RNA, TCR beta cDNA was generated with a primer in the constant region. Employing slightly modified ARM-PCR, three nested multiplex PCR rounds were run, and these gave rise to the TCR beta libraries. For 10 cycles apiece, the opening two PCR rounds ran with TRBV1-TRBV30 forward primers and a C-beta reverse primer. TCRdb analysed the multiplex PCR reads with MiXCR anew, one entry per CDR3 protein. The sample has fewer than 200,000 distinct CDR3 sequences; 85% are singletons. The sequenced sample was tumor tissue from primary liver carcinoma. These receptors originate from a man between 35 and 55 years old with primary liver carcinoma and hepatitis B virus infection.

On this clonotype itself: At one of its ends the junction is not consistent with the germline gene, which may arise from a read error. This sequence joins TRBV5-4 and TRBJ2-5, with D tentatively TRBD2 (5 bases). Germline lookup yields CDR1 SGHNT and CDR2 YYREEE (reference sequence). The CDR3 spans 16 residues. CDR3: CASSVPGPGSQDTQYF. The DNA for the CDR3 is TGTGCCAGCAGCGTCCCCGGCCCGGGAAGCCAAGATACCCAGTACTTC.

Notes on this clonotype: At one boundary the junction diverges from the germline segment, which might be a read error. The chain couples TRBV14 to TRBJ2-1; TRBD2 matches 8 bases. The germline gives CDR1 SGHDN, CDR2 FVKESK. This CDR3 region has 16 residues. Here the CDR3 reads CDSSAVAGWVNNEQFF. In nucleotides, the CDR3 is TGCGACAGCAGTGCCGTAGCGGGATGGGTAAACAATGAGCAGTTTTTC.

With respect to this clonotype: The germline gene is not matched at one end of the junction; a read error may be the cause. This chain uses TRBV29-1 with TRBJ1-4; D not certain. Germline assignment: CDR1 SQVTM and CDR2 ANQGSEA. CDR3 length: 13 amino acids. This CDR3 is CNVDRRRSEKLFF. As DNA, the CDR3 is TGTAACGTTGACCGGAGGCGGAGTGAAAAACTGTTTTTT. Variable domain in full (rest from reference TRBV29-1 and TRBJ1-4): SAVISQKPSRDICQRGTSLTIQCQVDSQVTMMFWYRQQPGQSLTLIATANQGSEATYESGFVIDKFPISRPNLTFSTLTVSNMSPEDSSIYLCNVDRRRSEKLFFGSGTQLSVL.

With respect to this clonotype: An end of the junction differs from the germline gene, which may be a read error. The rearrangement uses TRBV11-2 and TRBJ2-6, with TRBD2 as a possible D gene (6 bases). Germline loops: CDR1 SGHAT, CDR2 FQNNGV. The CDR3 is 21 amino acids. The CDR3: CASNMGGDMGISLSGANVLTF. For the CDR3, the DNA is TGTGCCAGCAACATGGGGGGAGACATGGGCATTTCCCTCTCTGGGGCCAACGTCCTCACTTTC.

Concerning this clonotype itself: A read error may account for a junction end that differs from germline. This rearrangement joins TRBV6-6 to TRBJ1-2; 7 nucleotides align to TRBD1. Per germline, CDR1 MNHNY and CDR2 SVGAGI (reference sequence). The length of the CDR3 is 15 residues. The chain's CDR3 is CAISSDDWTGYGYTF. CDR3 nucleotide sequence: TGTGCCATCAGTTCCGACGACTGGACAGGCTATGGTTACACCTTC.

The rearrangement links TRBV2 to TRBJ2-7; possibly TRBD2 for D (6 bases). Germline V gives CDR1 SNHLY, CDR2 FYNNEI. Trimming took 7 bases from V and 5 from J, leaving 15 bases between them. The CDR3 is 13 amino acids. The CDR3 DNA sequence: TGTGCCAGCAAGGGTAGCGGTAGGAACGAGCAGTACTTC. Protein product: CASKGSGRNEQYF.

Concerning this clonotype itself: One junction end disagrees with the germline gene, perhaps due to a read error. CDR3 residues: CASSYSGLADLSSYERYF. The CDR3 DNA is TGTGCCAGCAGTTACTCAGGATTAGCGGACTTAAGCTCCTACGAGCGGTACTTC. This chain uses TRBV6-6 with TRBJ2-7, with TRBD2 as a possible D gene (6 bases). This CDR3 has 18 amino acids. Per the germline V gene, CDR1 is MNHNY and CDR2 is SVGAGI (reference sequence).

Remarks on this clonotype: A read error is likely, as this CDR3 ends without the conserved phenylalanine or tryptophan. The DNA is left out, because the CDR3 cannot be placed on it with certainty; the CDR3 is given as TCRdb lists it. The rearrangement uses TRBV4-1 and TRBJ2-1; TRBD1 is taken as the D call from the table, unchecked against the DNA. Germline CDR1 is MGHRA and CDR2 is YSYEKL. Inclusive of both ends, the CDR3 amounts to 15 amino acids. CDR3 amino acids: CASSLIPGYGNEHFL.

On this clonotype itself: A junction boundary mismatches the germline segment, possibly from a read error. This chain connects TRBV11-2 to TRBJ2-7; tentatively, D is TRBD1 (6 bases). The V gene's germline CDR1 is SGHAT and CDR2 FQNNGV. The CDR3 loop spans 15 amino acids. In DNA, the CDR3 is TGTACCAGCAGCATACGATGGATAGGGGGAAACGAGCAGTACTTC. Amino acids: CTSSIRWIGGNEQYF.

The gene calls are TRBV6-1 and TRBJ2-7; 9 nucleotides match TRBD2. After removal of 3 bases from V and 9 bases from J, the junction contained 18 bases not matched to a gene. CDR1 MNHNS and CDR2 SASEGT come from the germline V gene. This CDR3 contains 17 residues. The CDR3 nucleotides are TGTGCCAGCAGTGAGGTTCGGGCGGGAGGGACTTCCTATGGGCAGTACTTC. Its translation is CASSEVRAGGTSYGQYF.

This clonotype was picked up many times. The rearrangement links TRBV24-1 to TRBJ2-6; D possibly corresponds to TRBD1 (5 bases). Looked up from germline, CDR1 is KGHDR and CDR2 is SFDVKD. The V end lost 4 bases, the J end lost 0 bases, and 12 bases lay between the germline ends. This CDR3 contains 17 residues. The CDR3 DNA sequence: TGTGCCACCAGTGACCAATCAGGGATCTCTGGGGCCAACGTCCTGACTTTC. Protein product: CATSDQSGISGANVLTF.

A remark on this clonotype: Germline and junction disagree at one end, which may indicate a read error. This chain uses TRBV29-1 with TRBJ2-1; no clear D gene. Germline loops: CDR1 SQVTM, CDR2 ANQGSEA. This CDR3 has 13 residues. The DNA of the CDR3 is TGCAGAGTTGTCTGGACCCAGAGCAGTGAGCTGTTCTTC. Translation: CRVVWTQSSELFF.

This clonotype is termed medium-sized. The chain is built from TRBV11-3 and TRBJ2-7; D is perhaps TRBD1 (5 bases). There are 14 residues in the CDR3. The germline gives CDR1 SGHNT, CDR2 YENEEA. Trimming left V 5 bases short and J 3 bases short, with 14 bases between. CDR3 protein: CASSPGEGDYEQYF. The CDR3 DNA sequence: TGTGCCAGCAGCCCTGGAGAAGGGGACTACGAGCAGTACTTC.

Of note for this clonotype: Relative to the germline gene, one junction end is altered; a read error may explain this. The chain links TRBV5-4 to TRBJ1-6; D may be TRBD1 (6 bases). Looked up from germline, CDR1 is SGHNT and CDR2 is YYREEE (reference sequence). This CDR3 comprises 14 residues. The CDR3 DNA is TGTGCCAGCATCTACGGGACACAGAATTCACCTCTCCACTTT. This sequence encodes CASIYGTQNSPLHF.

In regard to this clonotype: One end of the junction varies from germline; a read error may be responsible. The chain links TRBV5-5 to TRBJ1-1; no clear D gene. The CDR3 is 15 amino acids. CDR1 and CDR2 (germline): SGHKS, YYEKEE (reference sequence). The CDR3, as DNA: TGTGCCTGCAGTCATAAGGGTGAGCGGTACACTGAAGCTTTCTTT. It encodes CACSHKGERYTEAFF.

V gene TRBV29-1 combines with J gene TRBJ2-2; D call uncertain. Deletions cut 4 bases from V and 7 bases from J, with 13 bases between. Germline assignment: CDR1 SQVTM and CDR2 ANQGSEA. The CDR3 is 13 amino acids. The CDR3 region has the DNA TGCAGCGTTGCCTGTTCGGGCATCGGGGAGCTGTTTTTT. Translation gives CSVACSGIGELFF.

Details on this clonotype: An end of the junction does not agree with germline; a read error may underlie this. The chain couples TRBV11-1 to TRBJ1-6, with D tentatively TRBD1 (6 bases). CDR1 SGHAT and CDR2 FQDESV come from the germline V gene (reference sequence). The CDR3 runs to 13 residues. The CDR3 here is CASSRTVVSPLLF. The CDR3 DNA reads TGTGCCAGCAGCAGGACAGTGGTTTCACCCCTCCTCTTT.

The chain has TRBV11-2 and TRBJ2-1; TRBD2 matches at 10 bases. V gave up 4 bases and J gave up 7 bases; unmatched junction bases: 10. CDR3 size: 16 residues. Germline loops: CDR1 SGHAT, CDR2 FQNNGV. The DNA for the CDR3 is TGTGCCAGCAGCTACCCGGGGACTAGCGATAGTAATGAGCAGTTCTTC. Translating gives CASSYPGTSDSNEQFF.